This TCR beta chain was found in a study of long-term antiretroviral therapy in people with HIV. The count of this clone is one. Antigen: not known. Study conclusions and caveats: Pre-ART expanded clones dominated the repertoire at every time point. CDR3 lengths in HIV samples spanned a narrower range than controls.

Sequencing relied on immunoSEQ assay v3.0, run at survey level. Measured with immunoSEQ multiplex PCR; TCRdb has only the in-frame clones, and not every one. The sample yields around 25,000 clones, about nine tenths seen once. Germline assignment: CDR1 SGHRS and CDR2 YFSETQ. The CDR3 sequence is 17 residues long. The V gene lost 0 bases and the J gene lost 0 bases, with 15 bases spanning the gap. The J gene is TRBJ1-1, the V gene TRBV5-1; the D gene is possibly TRBD1 (5 bases). The sample consisted of unsorted PBMCs, taken 1.8 years before starting antiretroviral therapy. The clonotype comes from a man aged 45-65 years with HIV. CDR3 sequence (DNA): TGCGCCAGCAGCTTGGGTGCAGGGTCCCCGTTGAACACTGAAGCTTTCTTT. As protein: CASSLGAGSPLNTEAFF.